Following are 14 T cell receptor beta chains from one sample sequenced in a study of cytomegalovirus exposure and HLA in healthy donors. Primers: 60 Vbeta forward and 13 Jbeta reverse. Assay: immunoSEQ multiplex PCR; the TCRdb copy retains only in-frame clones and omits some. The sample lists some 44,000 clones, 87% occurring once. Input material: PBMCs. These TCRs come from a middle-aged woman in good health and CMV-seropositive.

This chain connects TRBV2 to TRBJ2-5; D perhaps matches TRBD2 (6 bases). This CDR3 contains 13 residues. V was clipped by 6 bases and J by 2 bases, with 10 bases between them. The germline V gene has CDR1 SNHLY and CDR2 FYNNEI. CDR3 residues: CASRGGQQETQYF. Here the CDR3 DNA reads TGTGCCAGCAGAGGAGGGCAGCAAGAGACCCAGTACTTC.

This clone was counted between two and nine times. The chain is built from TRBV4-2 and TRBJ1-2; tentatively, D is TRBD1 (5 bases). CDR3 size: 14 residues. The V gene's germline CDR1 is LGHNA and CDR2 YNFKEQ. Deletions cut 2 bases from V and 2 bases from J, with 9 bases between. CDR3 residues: CASSQTDRNYGYTF. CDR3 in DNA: TGTGCCAGCAGCCAAACCGACAGAAACTATGGCTACACCTTC.

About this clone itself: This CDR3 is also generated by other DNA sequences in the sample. CDR3 in DNA: TGTGCCAGCAGCTTAGGGACAGGGGGTGAAAAACTGTTTTTT. Translation: CASSLGTGGEKLFF. This rearrangement joins TRBV7-9 to TRBJ1-4, with 10 bases identical to TRBD1. The CDR3 contains 14 residues. Trimming took 1 base from V and 7 from J; bases not matched to a gene: 0. The germline CDR1 and CDR2 sequences are SEHNR and FQNEAQ (reference sequence).

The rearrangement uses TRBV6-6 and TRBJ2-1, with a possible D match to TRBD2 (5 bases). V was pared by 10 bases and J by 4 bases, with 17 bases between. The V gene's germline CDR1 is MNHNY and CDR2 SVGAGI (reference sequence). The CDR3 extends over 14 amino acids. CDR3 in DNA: TGTGCCACCCTCCACGGGAACTCATACAATGAGCAGTTCTTC. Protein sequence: CATLHGNSYNEQFF.

CDR3 DNA sequence: TGTGCCAGCAGTCTACCTAGCCGAAGCTCCTACAATGAGCAGTTCTTC. Protein sequence: CASSLPSRSSYNEQFF. V gene TRBV28 combines with J gene TRBJ2-1; weak D call: TRBD2 (5 bases). The V gene's germline CDR1 is MDHEN and CDR2 SYDVKM. The CDR3 covers 16 residues. Trimming left V 5 bases short and J 0 bases short, with 14 bases between. Full variable domain (rest looked up from reference TRBV28 and TRBJ2-1): DVKVTQSSRYLVKRTGEKVFLECVQDMDHENMFWYRQDPGLGLRLIYFSYDVKMKEKGDIPEGYSVSREKKERFSLILESASTNQTSMYLCASSLPSRSSYNEQFFGPGTRLTVL.

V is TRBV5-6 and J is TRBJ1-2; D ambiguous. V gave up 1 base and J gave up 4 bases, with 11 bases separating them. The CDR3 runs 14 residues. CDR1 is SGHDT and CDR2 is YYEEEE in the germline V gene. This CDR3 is CASSLNSGFYGYTF. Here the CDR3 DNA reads TGTGCCAGCAGCTTGAATAGCGGATTCTATGGCTACACCTTC.

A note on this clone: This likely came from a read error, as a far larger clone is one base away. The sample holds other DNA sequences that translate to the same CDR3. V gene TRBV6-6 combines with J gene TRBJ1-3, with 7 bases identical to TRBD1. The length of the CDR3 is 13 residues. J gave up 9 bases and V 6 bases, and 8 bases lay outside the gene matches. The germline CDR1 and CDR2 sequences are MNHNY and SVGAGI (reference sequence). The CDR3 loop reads CASSSGTETTIYF. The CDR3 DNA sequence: TGTGCCAGCAGCTCAGGGACAGAGACCACCATATATTTT.

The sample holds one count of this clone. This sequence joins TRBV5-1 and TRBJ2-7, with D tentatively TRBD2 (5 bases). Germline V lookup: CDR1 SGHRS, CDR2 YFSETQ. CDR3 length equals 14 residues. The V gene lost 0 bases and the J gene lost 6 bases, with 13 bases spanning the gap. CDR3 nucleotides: TGCGCCAGCAGCTTGGGGGGAGAAGGGCGCGAGCAGTACTTC. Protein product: CASSLGGEGREQYF.

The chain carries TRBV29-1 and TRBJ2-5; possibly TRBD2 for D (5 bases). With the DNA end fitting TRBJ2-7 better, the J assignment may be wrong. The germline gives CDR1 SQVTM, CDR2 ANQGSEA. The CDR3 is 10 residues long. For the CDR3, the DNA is TGCAGCGTTCGGGAATACGAGCAGTACTTC. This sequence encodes CSVREYEQYF.

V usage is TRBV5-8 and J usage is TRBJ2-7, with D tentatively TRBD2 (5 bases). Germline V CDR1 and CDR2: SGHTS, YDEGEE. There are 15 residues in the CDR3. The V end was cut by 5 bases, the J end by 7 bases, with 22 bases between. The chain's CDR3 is CASSYPRVVSKEQYF. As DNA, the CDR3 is TGTGCCAGCAGTTACCCGCGGGTTGTGTCGAAAGAGCAGTACTTC.

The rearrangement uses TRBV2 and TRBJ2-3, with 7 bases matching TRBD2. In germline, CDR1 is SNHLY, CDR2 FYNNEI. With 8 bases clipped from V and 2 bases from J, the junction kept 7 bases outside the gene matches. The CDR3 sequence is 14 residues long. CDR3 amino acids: CASGVLAPTDTQYF. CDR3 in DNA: TGTGCCAGCGGAGTACTAGCGCCCACAGATACGCAGTATTTT.

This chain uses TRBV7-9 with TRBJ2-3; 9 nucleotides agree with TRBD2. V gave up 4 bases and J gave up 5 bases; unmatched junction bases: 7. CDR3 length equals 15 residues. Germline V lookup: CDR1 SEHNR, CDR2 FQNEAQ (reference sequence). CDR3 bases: TGTGCCAGCAGCTCCCAGCGGGAGGCAAGAGATACGCAGTATTTT. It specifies CASSSQREARDTQYF. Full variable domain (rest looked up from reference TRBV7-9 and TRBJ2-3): DTGVSQNPRHKITKRGQNVTFRCDPISEHNRLYWYRQTLGQGPEFLTYFQNEAQLEKSRLLSDRFSAERPKGSFSTLEIQRTEQGDSAMYLCASSSQREARDTQYFGPGTRLTVL.

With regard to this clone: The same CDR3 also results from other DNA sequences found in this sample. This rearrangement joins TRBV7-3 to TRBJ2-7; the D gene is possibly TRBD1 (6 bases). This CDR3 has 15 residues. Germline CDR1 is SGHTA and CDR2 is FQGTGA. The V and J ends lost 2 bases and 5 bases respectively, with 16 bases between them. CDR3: CASSLPGQGTHEQYF. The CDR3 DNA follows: TGTGCCAGCAGCTTACCGGGGCAGGGGACCCACGAGCAGTACTTC.

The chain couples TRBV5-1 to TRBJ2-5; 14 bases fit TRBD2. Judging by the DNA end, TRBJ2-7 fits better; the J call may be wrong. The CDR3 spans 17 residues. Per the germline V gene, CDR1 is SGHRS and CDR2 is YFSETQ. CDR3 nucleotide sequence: TGCGCCAGCAGCCCCGGGACTAGCGGGAGCCGCGCCTACGAGCAGTACTTC. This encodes CASSPGTSGSRAYEQYF.